The 8 T cell receptor beta chains reported below all come from one sample, sequenced in a study of regulatory T cells in long-lasting Graves disease (dated by TCRdb to about 2021). The sample's time point label, in plain terms: persistent/refractory GD, antithyroid drugs over 5 years with positive TRAb. RNA was extracted from PBMCs in TRIzol for both TCR sequencing and RNA sequencing. The library was prepared using multiplex PCR. Data came from an Illumina HiSeq 4000. TCR beta libraries were built with iRepertoire HTBI primers and Arm-PCR amplification of CDR3 regions. TCRdb's own reprocessing of the public reads used fastp at Q25 and MiXCR and kept productive beta chains. Identical CDR3 protein sequences are pooled into one entry, listed with their most common genes and DNA. A total of some 450,000 distinct CDR3 sequences appear in this sample, about 20% of them only once. The ten most abundant clones make up approximately 25% of the sample.

The specimen comprised peripheral blood mononuclear cells (PBMCs), sampled when the disease was refractory, from a patient treated with antithyroid drugs. These receptors were taken from a female donor with Graves disease.

This clonotype occurred a few times. This chain joins TRBV9 and TRBJ2-7; D is uncertain. Germline assignment: CDR1 SGDLS and CDR2 YYNGEE. Trimming cost V 4 bases and J 6 bases, with 17 bases left between them. This CDR3 spans 14 amino acids. CDR3 loop: CASSTGFALGEQYF. DNA for the CDR3: TGTGCCAGCAGCACCGGTTTTGCGTTGGGCGAGCAGTACTTC. The full variable domain, completed using reference TRBV9 and TRBJ2-7, is DSGVTQTPKHLITATGQRVTLRCSPRSGDLSVYWYQQSLDQGLQFLIQYYNGEERAKGNILERFSAQQFPDLHSELNLSSLELGDSALYFCASSTGFALGEQYFGPGTRLTVT.

This clonotype was seen more than once but under ten times. V usage is TRBV20-1 and J usage is TRBJ2-6; D uncertain. Germline CDR1 and CDR2: DFQATT and SNEGSKA (reference sequence). Trimming cost V 5 bases and J 4 bases, with 12 bases left between them. There are 14 residues in the CDR3. The DNA for the CDR3 is TGCAGTGCTCCCGGAGTCGTCGGGGCCAACGTCCTGACTTTC. This sequence encodes CSAPGVVGANVLTF.

This clonotype has ten or more counts. Written as DNA, the CDR3 is TGTGCCAGCAGTCCTTCCGGGACAGGGGACTACGAGCAGTACTTC. As protein: CASSPSGTGDYEQYF. The genes are TRBV28 and TRBJ2-7, with TRBD1 matching over 10 bases. The V gene end was trimmed by 5 bases and the J gene end by 3 bases; junction bases not matched to a gene: 7. This CDR3 has 15 residues. Germline V CDR1 and CDR2: MDHEN, SYDVKM.

This clonotype was seen repeatedly, ten times or more. J is TRBJ2-5 and V is TRBV14; D may be TRBD1 (6 bases). V was trimmed by 3 bases and J by 0 bases, leaving 11 bases between them. The CDR3 is made up of 15 amino acids. Germline V gene data show CDR1 as SGHDN and CDR2 as FVKESK. CDR3 sequence reads: CASSHGTFYQETQYF. In DNA, the CDR3 is TGTGCCAGCAGCCACGGGACATTCTACCAAGAGACCCAGTACTTC.

Only a few counts were recorded for this clonotype. The CDR3 spells CSVVVGTGAKNIQYF. The CDR3 nucleotides are TGCAGCGTTGTGGTGGGGACAGGTGCCAAAAACATTCAGTACTTC. The gene calls are TRBV29-1 and TRBJ2-4; 8 bases align to TRBD1. Trimming cost V 4 bases and J 1 base; bases outside gene matches: 6. This CDR3 is 15 amino acids long. CDR1 and CDR2 (germline): SQVTM, ANQGSEA.

J is TRBJ2-5 and V is TRBV20-1; 7 bases map to TRBD1. Germline V gives CDR1 DFQATT, CDR2 SNEGSKA (reference sequence). The CDR3 length is 14 residues. J lost 2 bases, V lost 1 base, and 4 bases had no gene match. The CDR3 sequence is CSARVQDRQETQYF. The DNA for the CDR3 is TGCAGTGCTAGAGTTCAGGACAGGCAAGAGACCCAGTACTTC.

In this sample, this clonotype turned up a few times. The rearrangement uses TRBV19 and TRBJ1-1; the D gene is possibly TRBD1 (5 bases). This CDR3 region has 14 residues. The V and J ends lost 3 bases and 0 bases respectively, with 8 bases between them. In germline, CDR1 is LNHDA, CDR2 SQIVND (reference sequence). CDR3 in amino acids: CASSIWGMNTEAFF. CDR3 nucleotides: TGTGCCAGTAGTATTTGGGGGATGAACACTGAAGCTTTCTTT.

There are many counts of this clonotype. The chain is built from TRBV6-1 and TRBJ2-7; 7 positions agree with TRBD2. Germline loops: CDR1 MNHNS, CDR2 SASEGT. The J segment lost 2 bases and the V segment lost 5 bases, leaving 6 bases of the junction unmatched. The CDR3 sequence is 14 residues long. For the CDR3, the DNA is TGTGCCAGCAGTCGGACTAGGGCTCCCTACGAGCAGTACTTC. Translating gives CASSRTRAPYEQYF.